This record covers a single TCR beta chain. Its specificity is unknown. Germline-derived CDR1 and CDR2 are LNHNV and YYDKDF (reference sequence). The CDR3 covers 12 residues. With 1 base removed from V and 6 bases from J, the gap between germline ends came to 4 bases. These data are taken from a study of blood T cells in healthy people across ages. Combining a sample-barcoded 5' primer with a J-beta primer mix, a second PCR ran for 7 to 11 cycles. Each cDNA molecule, via a template-switch adaptor with 12 random nucleotides, was tagged. Each CDR3 protein is one row after TCRdb ran MiXCR on the 5' RACE reads. The data hold approximately 850,000 distinct CDR3 sequences, with more than 45% observed a single time. General study findings and limits: In the absence of known donor CMV status, changes in expanded clonotypes were possibly confounded. It was the long-lived donors that had more naive CD4+ cells and higher diversity than aged donors.

The V and J genes are TRBV15 and TRBJ2-1; no firm D call. The sequence derives from a man aged 25-45 years in good health. Sequencing used blood. The CDR3 is CATSRVSNEQFF. DNA for the CDR3: TGTGCCACCAGCAGAGTCAGCAATGAGCAGTTCTTC.